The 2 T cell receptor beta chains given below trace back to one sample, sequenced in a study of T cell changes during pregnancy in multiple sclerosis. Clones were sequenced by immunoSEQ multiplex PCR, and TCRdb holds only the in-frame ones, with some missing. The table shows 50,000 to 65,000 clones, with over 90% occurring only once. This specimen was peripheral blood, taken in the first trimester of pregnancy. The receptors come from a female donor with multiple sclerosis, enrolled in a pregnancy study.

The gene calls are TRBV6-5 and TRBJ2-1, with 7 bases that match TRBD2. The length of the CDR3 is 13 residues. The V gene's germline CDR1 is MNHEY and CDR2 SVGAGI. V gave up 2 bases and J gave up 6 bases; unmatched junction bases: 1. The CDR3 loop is CASSYREGNEQFF. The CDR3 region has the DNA TGTGCCAGCAGTTACAGGGAGGGCAATGAGCAGTTCTTC.

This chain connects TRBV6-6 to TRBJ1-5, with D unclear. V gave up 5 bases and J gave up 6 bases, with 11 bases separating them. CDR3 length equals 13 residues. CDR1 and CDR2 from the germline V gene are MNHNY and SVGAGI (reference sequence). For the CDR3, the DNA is TGTGCCAGCAGTCCGGCCGGGTCTCAGCCCCAGCATTTT. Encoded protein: CASSPAGSQPQHF.